This T cell receptor beta chain stems from a study of identical twins' blood T cells. Each CDR3 protein is one row after TCRdb ran MiXCR on the 5' RACE reads. The sample holds 400,000 or so distinct CDR3 sequences, roughly 28% seen once. This clonotype was counted a few times. This CDR3 is 16 amino acids long. This TCR came from a woman aged 18-55 years in good health. Sequenced material: PBMCs. The V call is TRBV12-2, the J call TRBJ2-1; TRBD1 is the table's D call and was not checked against the DNA. TRBV12-2 is listed as a pseudogene. The CDR3 sequence: CASRCLGHQRINEQFF. In DNA, the CDR3 is TGTGCAAGTCGCTGCCTTGGACACCAAAGAATCAATGAGCAGTTCTTC.